This T cell receptor (beta chain) originates from a study of cytomegalovirus exposure and HLA in healthy donors. The V end was cut by 0 bases, the J end by 8 bases, with 14 bases between. The CDR3 loop spans 14 amino acids. Per germline, CDR1 SGDLS and CDR2 YYNGEE. The PCR ran on 60 Vbeta and 13 Jbeta primers. Some clones are missing from TCRdb's copy, which holds only in-frame ones; the method was immunoSEQ multiplex PCR. The profile covers around 300,000 clones, with roughly 70% appearing a single time and 2% to 2.5% taken by the ten largest. The gene calls are TRBV9 and TRBJ1-2; D remains unclear. The sequencing input was PBMCs. The receptor's source is a female donor in good health and CMV-seronegative. CDR3 region: CASSVDPLERGYTF. In DNA form, the CDR3 reads TGTGCCAGCAGCGTAGATCCACTCGAACGGGGCTACACCTTC.